What follows describes a single TCR beta chain. The data were taken from a study of blood T cell repertoires in COVID-19. Study details: Spain, Italy and the United States supplied samples that represented acute and convalescent COVID-19.

Original methodology: Amplification of reference gene primers was used by the study to estimate nucleated cell counts. TCRdb's copy holds only in-frame clones and misses some; the assay was immunoSEQ multiplex PCR. V and J calls and clone size are as listed in that table; D and trimming were resolved from the DNA. The sample yields roughly 170,000 clones, under 85% seen once. CDR1 and CDR2 (germline): MNHNY, SVGAGI (reference sequence). The length of the CDR3 is 15 residues. V was trimmed by 2 bases and J by 15 bases, leaving 23 bases between them. The receptor comes from a human donor in a cohort sampled during active COVID-19. The V and J genes are TRBV6-6 and TRBJ2-1, with D possibly matching TRBD1 (8 bases). Sequences were obtained from peripheral blood. CDR3 in amino acids: CASSYAGQGGGQWFF. The CDR3 bases are TGTGCCAGCAGTTACGCCGGACAGGGAGGGGGACAGTGGTTCTTC.